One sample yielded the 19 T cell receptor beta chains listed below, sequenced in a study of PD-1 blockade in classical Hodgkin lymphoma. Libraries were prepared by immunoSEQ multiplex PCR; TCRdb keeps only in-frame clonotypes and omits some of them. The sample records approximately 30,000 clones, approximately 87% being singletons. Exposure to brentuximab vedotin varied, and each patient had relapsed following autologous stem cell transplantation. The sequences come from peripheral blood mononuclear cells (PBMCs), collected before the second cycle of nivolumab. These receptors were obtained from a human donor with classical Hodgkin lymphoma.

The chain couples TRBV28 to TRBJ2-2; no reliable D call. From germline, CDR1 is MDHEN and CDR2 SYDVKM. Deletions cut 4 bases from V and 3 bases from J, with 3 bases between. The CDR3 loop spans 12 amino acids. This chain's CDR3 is CASSYHTGELFF. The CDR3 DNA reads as TGTGCCAGCAGTTATCACACCGGGGAGCTGTTTTTT.

CDR3 sequence: CASSQVQGGNQPQHF. CDR3 DNA sequence: TGCGCCAGCAGCCAAGTGCAGGGCGGCAATCAGCCCCAGCATTTT. The chain has TRBV4-3 and TRBJ1-5, with a tentative D call TRBD1 (5 bases). Germline lookup yields CDR1 LGHNA and CDR2 YSLEER. CDR3 length: 15 residues. The V end lost 1 base, the J end lost 2 bases, and 9 bases lay between the germline ends.

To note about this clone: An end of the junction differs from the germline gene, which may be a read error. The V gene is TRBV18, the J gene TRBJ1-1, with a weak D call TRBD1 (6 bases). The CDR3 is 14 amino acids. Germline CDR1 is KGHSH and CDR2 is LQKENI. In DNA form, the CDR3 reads TGTGCCAGCTCACCTCAAGGGGGGTCTACCTTCGGGATCTTT. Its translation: CASSPQGGSTFGIF.

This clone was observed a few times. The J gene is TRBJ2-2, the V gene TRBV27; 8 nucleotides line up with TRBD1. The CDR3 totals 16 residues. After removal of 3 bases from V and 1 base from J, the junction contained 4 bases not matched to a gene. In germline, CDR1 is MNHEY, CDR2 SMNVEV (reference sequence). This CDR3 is CASSFYGTGNTGELFF. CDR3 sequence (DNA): TGTGCCAGCAGTTTCTACGGGACAGGGAACACCGGGGAGCTGTTTTTT.

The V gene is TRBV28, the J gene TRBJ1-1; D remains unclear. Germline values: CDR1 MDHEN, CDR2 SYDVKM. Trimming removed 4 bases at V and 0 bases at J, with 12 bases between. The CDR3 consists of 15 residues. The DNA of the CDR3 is TGTGCCAGCAGTTCCCTCGGAAAAATGAACACTGAAGCTTTCTTT. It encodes CASSSLGKMNTEAFF.

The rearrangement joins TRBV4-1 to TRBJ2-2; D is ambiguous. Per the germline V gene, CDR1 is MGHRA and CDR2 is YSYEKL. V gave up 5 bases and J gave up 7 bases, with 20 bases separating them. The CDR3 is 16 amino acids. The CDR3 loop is CASSEQNLIGVGELFF. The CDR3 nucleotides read TGCGCCAGCAGCGAACAAAATCTAATCGGCGTCGGGGAGCTGTTTTTT.

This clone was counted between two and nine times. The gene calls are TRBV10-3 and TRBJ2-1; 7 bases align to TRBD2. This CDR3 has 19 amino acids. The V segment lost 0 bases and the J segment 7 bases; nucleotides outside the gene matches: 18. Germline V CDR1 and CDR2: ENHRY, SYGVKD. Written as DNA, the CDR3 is TGTGCCATCAGTGAGTCGGATCGTTCCCGGCGGGAGTCGAAAAATGAGCAGTTCTTC. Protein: CAISESDRSRRESKNEQFF.

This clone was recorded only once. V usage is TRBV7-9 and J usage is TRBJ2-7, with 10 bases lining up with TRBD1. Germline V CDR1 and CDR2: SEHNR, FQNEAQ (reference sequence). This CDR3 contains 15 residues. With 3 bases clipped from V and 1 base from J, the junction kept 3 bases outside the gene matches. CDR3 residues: CASSLGQGSSYEQYF. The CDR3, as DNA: TGTGCCAGCAGCTTGGGACAGGGGTCTTCCTACGAGCAGTACTTC.

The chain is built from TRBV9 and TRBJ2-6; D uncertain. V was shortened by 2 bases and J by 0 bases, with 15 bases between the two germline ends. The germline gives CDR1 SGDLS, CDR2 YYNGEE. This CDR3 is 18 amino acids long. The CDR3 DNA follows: TGTGCCAGCAGCGTTGGCATCCACGGAACCTCTGGGGCCAACGTCCTGACTTTC. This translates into CASSVGIHGTSGANVLTF.

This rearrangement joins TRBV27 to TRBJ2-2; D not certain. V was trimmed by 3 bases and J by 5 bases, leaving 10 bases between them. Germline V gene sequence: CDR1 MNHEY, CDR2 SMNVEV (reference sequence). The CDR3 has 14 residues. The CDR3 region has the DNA TGTGCCAGCAGTTTGGGTGACGGGACCGGGGAGCTGTTTTTT. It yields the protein CASSLGDGTGELFF.

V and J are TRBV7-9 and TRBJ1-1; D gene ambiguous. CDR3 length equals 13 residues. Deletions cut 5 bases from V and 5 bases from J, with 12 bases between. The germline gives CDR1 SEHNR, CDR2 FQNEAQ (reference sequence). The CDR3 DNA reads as TGTGCCAGCAGCAGGGTTTTGGAAACTGAAGCTTTCTTT. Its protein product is CASSRVLETEAFF.

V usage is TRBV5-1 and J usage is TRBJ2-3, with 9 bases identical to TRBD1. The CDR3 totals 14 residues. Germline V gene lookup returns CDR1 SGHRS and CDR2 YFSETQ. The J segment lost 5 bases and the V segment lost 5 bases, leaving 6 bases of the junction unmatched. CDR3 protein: CASRKQGAGDTQYF. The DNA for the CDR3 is TGCGCCAGCAGAAAACAGGGGGCGGGAGATACGCAGTATTTT.

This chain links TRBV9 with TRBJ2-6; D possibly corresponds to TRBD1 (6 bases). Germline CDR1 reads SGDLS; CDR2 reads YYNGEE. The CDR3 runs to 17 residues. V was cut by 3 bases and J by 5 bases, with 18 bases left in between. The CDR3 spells CASSATGLLGRANVLTF. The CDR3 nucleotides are TGTGCCAGCAGCGCAACAGGGCTACTGGGCCGGGCCAACGTCCTGACTTTC.

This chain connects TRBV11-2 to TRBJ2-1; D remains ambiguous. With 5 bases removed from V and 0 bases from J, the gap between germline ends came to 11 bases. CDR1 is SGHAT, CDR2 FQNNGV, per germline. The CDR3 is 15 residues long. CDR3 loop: CASSPRASSYNEQFF. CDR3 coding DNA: TGTGCCAGCAGCCCCCGGGCTAGCTCCTACAATGAGCAGTTCTTC.

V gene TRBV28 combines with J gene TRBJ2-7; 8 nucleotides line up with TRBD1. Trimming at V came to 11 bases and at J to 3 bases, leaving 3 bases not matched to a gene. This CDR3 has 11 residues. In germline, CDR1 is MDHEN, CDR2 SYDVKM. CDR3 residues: CAATGGYEQYF. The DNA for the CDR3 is TGTGCCGCCACAGGGGGCTACGAGCAGTACTTC.

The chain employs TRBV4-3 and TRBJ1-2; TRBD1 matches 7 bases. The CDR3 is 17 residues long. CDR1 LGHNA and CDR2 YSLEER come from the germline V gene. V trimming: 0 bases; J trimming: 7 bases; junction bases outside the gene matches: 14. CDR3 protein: CASSQDLWNRGVGGYTF. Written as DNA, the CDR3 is TGCGCCAGCAGCCAAGACCTGTGGAACAGGGGAGTAGGTGGCTACACCTTC.

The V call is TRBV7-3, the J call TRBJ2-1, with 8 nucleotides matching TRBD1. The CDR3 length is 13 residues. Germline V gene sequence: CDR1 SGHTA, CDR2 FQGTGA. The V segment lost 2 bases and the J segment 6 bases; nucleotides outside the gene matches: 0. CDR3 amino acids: CASSLDRGNEQFF. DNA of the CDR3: TGTGCCAGCAGCTTAGACAGGGGCAATGAGCAGTTCTTC.

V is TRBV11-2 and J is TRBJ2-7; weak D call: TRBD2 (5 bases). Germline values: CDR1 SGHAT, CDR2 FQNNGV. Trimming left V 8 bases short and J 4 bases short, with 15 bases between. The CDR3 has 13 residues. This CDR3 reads CASVNWGDYEQYF. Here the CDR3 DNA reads TGTGCCAGCGTCAACTGGGGAGATTACGAGCAGTACTTC.

The DNA for the CDR3 is TGCGCCAGCAGCTTGGATACAGGGAACTATGGCTACACCTTC. Translated: CASSLDTGNYGYTF. This chain uses TRBV5-1 with TRBJ1-2; TRBD1 is a possible D gene (6 bases). V was shortened by 0 bases and J by 2 bases, with 8 bases between the two germline ends. This CDR3 region has 14 residues. Looked up from germline, CDR1 is SGHRS and CDR2 is YFSETQ.